These 17 T cell receptor beta chains originate from one sample sequenced in a study of blood T cell repertoires in COVID-19. Clones were sequenced by immunoSEQ multiplex PCR, and TCRdb holds only the in-frame ones, with some missing. In the table there are almost 70,000 clones, roughly three quarters of which are singletons. Sequences were obtained from peripheral blood. These receptors were taken from a man between 60 and 75 years old with acute or convalescent COVID-19.

The chain carries TRBV11-2 and TRBJ1-3; D is undetermined. Trimming removed 5 bases at V and 11 bases at J, with 13 bases between. CDR1 and CDR2 from the germline V gene are SGHAT and FQNNGV. This CDR3 is built from 12 residues. In DNA form, the CDR3 reads TGTGCCAGCAGCCGCCCGGGGAGCTCCATATATTTT. Its translation: CASSRPGSSIYF.

A few counts support this clone. J is TRBJ2-7 and V is TRBV7-9; TRBD2 might be the D (6 bases). Trimming removed 4 bases at V and 5 bases at J, with 21 bases between. Looked up from germline, CDR1 is SEHNR and CDR2 is FQNEAQ (reference sequence). The CDR3 totals 16 residues. The CDR3 spells CASSSLGTGRRHEQYF. In DNA form, the CDR3 reads TGTGCCAGCAGCTCCCTGGGGACTGGCAGGCGACACGAGCAGTACTTC.

The chain carries TRBV11-2 and TRBJ1-4; possibly TRBD1 for D (6 bases). The germline gives CDR1 SGHAT, CDR2 FQNNGV. The CDR3 runs to 17 residues. V was trimmed by 1 base and J by 2 bases, leaving 14 bases between them. Here the CDR3 DNA reads TGTGCCAGCAGCTTAGTCCCTAACAGGGTTACTAATGAAAAACTGTTTTTT. This sequence encodes CASSLVPNRVTNEKLFF. The complete variable domain, with remaining parts taken from reference TRBV11-2 and TRBJ1-4, reads EAGVAQSPRYKIIEKRQSVAFWCNPISGHATLYWYQQILGQGPKLLIQFQNNGVVDDSQLPKDRFSAERLKGVDSTLKIQPAKLEDSAVYLCASSLVPNRVTNEKLFFGSGTQLSVL.

This clone was seen only a few times. The chain is built from TRBV5-4 and TRBJ1-1; TRBD1 agrees at 7 bases. The CDR3 is made up of 15 amino acids. The trim removed 2 bases at V and 5 bases at J, leaving 9 bases unmatched. Germline loops: CDR1 SGHNT, CDR2 YYREEE (reference sequence). CDR3 residues: CASSFPGQDGTEAFF. The CDR3 DNA is TGTGCCAGCAGCTTCCCCGGACAGGACGGAACTGAAGCTTTCTTT.

The rearrangement links TRBV19 to TRBJ2-5; 8 positions match TRBD1. CDR3 size: 15 residues. Germline values: CDR1 LNHDA, CDR2 SQIVND (reference sequence). V gave up 5 bases and J gave up 6 bases; unmatched junction bases: 11. In DNA form, the CDR3 reads TGTGCCAGTAGTGAGGACAGGGCTCGGATAAAGACCCAGTACTTC. Encoded protein: CASSEDRARIKTQYF.

V gene TRBV20-1 combines with J gene TRBJ2-7, with D uncertain. Germline V gene sequence: CDR1 DFQATT, CDR2 SNEGSKA (reference sequence). The CDR3 sequence is 11 residues long. V was clipped by 2 bases and J by 3 bases, with 5 bases between them. CDR3 in amino acids: CSARQNYEQYF. CDR3 sequence (DNA): TGCAGTGCTAGACAAAACTACGAGCAGTACTTC.

The chain couples TRBV7-2 to TRBJ2-1; D remains ambiguous. V lost 5 bases, J lost 9 bases, and 11 bases lay in between. Germline CDR1 and CDR2: SGHTA and FQGNSA. This CDR3 region has 12 residues. The CDR3, as DNA: TGTGCCAGCAGCGGTGTGGGCTTTGAGCAGTTCTTC. Translation gives CASSGVGFEQFF. Filled out from reference TRBV7-2 and TRBJ2-1, the complete variable domain reads GAGVSQSPSNKVTEKGKDVELRCDPISGHTALYWYRQSLGQGLEFLIYFQGNSAPDKSGLPSDRFSAERTGGSVSTLTIQRTQQEDSAVYLCASSGVGFEQFFGPGTRLTVL.

The V call is TRBV2, the J call TRBJ1-5, with 7 bases lining up with TRBD1. In germline, CDR1 is SNHLY, CDR2 FYNNEI. After removal of 7 bases from V and 11 bases from J, the junction contained 14 bases not matched to a gene. The CDR3 loop spans 14 amino acids. CDR3 sequence (DNA): TGTGCCAGCAATTCGGGGACAGACTATCACGCCCAGCATTTT. As protein: CASNSGTDYHAQHF.

The rearrangement uses TRBV18 and TRBJ1-4; no reliable D call. CDR3 length: 16 amino acids. CDR1 and CDR2 (germline): KGHSH, LQKENI. The V end was cut by 0 bases, the J end by 0 bases, with 8 bases between. In nucleotides, the CDR3 is TGTGCCAGCTCACCACCGCGCTCTGCAACTAATGAAAAACTGTTTTTT. Its protein is CASSPPRSATNEKLFF.

In DNA form, the CDR3 reads TGCGCCAGCAGCGGGGGGACGGTAATGAACACTGAAGCTTTCTTT. It translates to CASSGGTVMNTEAFF. This chain uses TRBV5-1 with TRBJ1-1; maybe TRBD1 (5 bases). Trimming cost V 4 bases and J 0 bases, with 13 bases left between them. The CDR3 contains 15 residues. Germline lookup yields CDR1 SGHRS and CDR2 YFSETQ.

The chain joins TRBV19 to TRBJ1-2; D is unclear. The length of the CDR3 is 12 residues. Trimming took 3 bases from V and 6 from J, leaving 8 bases between them. The germline gives CDR1 LNHDA, CDR2 SQIVND (reference sequence). CDR3 in amino acids: CASSIGSNGYTF. CDR3 in DNA: TGTGCCAGTAGTATCGGGAGCAATGGCTACACCTTC.

This chain connects TRBV11-3 to TRBJ1-1, with no clear D. V lost 1 base, J lost 2 bases, and 11 bases lay in between. The CDR3 totals 15 residues. Germline lookup yields CDR1 SGHNT and CDR2 YENEEA. The CDR3 bases are TGTGCCAGCAGCTTAGGAGGGAGCAGAAACACTGAAGCTTTCTTT. This codes for CASSLGGSRNTEAFF. The full variable domain, rest sourced from reference TRBV11-3 and TRBJ1-1, is EAGVVQSPRYKIIEKKQPVAFWCNPISGHNTLYWYLQNLGQGPELLIRYENEEAVDDSQLPKDRFSAERLKGVDSTLKIQPAELGDSAVYLCASSLGGSRNTEAFFGQGTRLTVV.

The chain couples TRBV5-5 to TRBJ1-4; 9 nucleotides agree with TRBD1. This CDR3 has 18 amino acids. Germline V lookup: CDR1 SGHKS, CDR2 YYEKEE (reference sequence). The J segment lost 2 bases and the V segment lost 0 bases, leaving 8 bases of the junction unmatched. The CDR3 is CASSLVDRGKGTNEKLFF. CDR3 bases: TGTGCCAGCAGCTTGGTGGACAGGGGAAAGGGCACTAATGAAAAACTGTTTTTT.

The chain uses TRBV12-5 and TRBJ2-2, with D possibly TRBD2 on 6 matching bases. Germline loops: CDR1 LGHNT, CDR2 FRNRAP. This CDR3 region has 15 residues. V lost 0 bases to trimming and J lost 5 bases, with 10 bases between them. The CDR3 sequence: CASGLVLAGTGELFF. The CDR3 DNA is TGTGCTAGTGGTTTGGTACTTGCGGGAACCGGGGAGCTGTTTTTT. Using reference TRBV12-5 and TRBJ2-2 for the parts outside the CDR3, the full variable domain is DARVTQTPRHKVTEMGQEVTMRCQPILGHNTVFWYRQTMMQGLELLAYFRNRAPLDDSGMPKDRFSAEMPDATLATLKIQPSEPRDSAVYFCASGLVLAGTGELFFGEGSRLTVL.

The chain has TRBV10-2 and TRBJ2-2; D gene unclear. The ends were cut back, 2 bases at V and 8 bases at J, with 6 bases in the middle. CDR1 WSHSY and CDR2 SAAADI come from the germline V gene. The CDR3 is 12 amino acids. In DNA form, the CDR3 reads TGCGCCAGCAGTGAGGCTCGGGGGGAGCTGTTTTTT. This translates into CASSEARGELFF.

This clone was observed once. The chain recombines TRBV18 with TRBJ1-3; D gene uncertain. CDR3 length: 15 amino acids. V lost 3 bases and J lost 0, with 9 bases in between. Germline CDR1 reads KGHSH; CDR2 reads LQKENI. The CDR3: CASSPVAVSGNTIYF. In DNA, the CDR3 is TGTGCCAGCTCACCGGTGGCAGTCTCTGGAAACACCATATATTTT. Filled out from reference TRBV18 and TRBJ1-3, the complete variable domain reads NAGVMQNPRHLVRRRGQEARLRCSPMKGHSHVYWYRQLPEEGLKFMVYLQKENIIDESGMPKERFSAEFPKEGPSILRIQQVVRGDSAAYFCASSPVAVSGNTIYFGEGSWLTVV.

The gene calls are TRBV5-8 and TRBJ1-1; weak D call: TRBD1 (6 bases). Germline V gives CDR1 SGHTS, CDR2 YDEGEE. Between the trimmed V and J ends, which lost 7 bases and 4 bases, there was a span of 26 bases. The CDR3 contains 17 residues. CDR3 region: CASDLPRGPLSFTEAFF. The CDR3 nucleotides are TGTGCCAGCGACTTACCCAGGGGTCCCCTTTCTTTCACTGAAGCTTTCTTT.